Below, 29 T cell receptor beta chains from the same sample are listed, as sequenced in a study of T cell responses to AZD1222 COVID-19 vaccine. Produced via immunoSEQ multiplex PCR; TCRdb's table is partial and in-frame only. The sample has roughly 97,000 clones; roughly 84% are singletons. This specimen was peripheral blood, taken on day 0 of AZD1222 vaccination. The source is an adult in good health.

The rearrangement joins TRBV28 to TRBJ1-2, with TRBD1 as a possible D gene (5 bases). CDR1 MDHEN and CDR2 SYDVKM come from the germline V gene. This CDR3 is built from 14 residues. Trimming took off 4 bases at V and 6 bases at J, with 15 bases between the two ends. CDR3 sequence (DNA): TGTGCCAGCAGTTCTCCGGGACGACGCCATGGCTACACCTTC. Translating gives CASSSPGRRHGYTF.

V and J are TRBV11-3 and TRBJ2-7; TRBD2 is a possible D gene (5 bases). The ends were cut back, 5 bases at V and 2 bases at J, with 16 bases in the middle. Per germline, CDR1 SGHNT and CDR2 YENEEA. This CDR3 is built from 15 residues. The CDR3 coding sequence is TGTGCCAGCAGCCCCCGGACTGACCCCGCCTACGAGCAGTACTTC. This encodes CASSPRTDPAYEQYF.

V is TRBV25-1 and J is TRBJ2-2; D is uncertain. V lost 5 bases and J lost 0, with 7 bases in between. This CDR3 is built from 14 residues. Germline V gene sequence: CDR1 MGHDK, CDR2 SYGVNS. CDR3: CASSRTANTGELFF. The CDR3 coding sequence is TGTGCCAGCAGTAGGACGGCGAACACCGGGGAGCTGTTTTTT. Supplemented by reference TRBV25-1 and TRBJ2-2, the full variable domain reads EADIYQTPRYLVIGTGKKITLECSQTMGHDKMYWYQQDPGMELHLIHYSYGVNSTEKGDLSSESTVSRIRTEHFPLTLESARPSHTSQYLCASSRTANTGELFFGEGSRLTVL.

CDR3 coding DNA: TGCGCCAGCAGGTCGACGGCAACTAACTATGGCTACACCTTC. Translation gives CASRSTATNYGYTF. This sequence joins TRBV5-1 and TRBJ1-2; D remains unclear. V lost 5 bases to trimming and J lost 0 bases, with 11 bases between them. This CDR3 region has 14 residues. Germline assignment: CDR1 SGHRS and CDR2 YFSETQ.

This clone was seen once. CDR3 residues: CASRGERRTEAFF. The CDR3 region has the DNA TGTGCCTCCAGGGGGGAGCGTCGGACTGAAGCTTTCTTT. J is TRBJ1-1 and V is TRBV19; 7 bases map to TRBD1. The CDR3 is 13 residues long. Per the germline V gene, CDR1 is LNHDA and CDR2 is SQIVND (reference sequence). Trimming removed 11 bases from V and 5 bases from J; junction bases left unmatched: 11. The complete variable domain, with remaining parts taken from reference TRBV19 and TRBJ1-1, reads DGGITQSPKYLFRKEGQNVTLSCEQNLNHDAMYWYRQDPGQGLRLIYYSQIVNDFQKGDIAEGYSVSREKKESFPLTVTSAQKNPTAFYLCASRGERRTEAFFGQGTRLTVV.

Written as DNA, the CDR3 is TGTGCCAGTAGTCCAAAACCAACTGAAGCTTTCTTT. This encodes CASSPKPTEAFF. The chain recombines TRBV19 with TRBJ1-1; D not certain. V was cut by 5 bases and J by 5 bases, with 9 bases left in between. This CDR3 is built from 12 residues. CDR1 is LNHDA, CDR2 SQIVND, per germline (reference sequence).

The chain links TRBV28 to TRBJ1-4, with no clear D. Trimming cost V 1 base and J 8 bases, with 8 bases left between them. Germline V CDR1 and CDR2: MDHEN, SYDVKM. The CDR3 is made up of 13 amino acids. The CDR3 reads CASSLSSGEKLFF. CDR3 DNA sequence: TGTGCCAGCAGTTTATCATCAGGCGAAAAACTGTTTTTT.

This clone appeared a few times. The genes are TRBV7-6 and TRBJ1-2, with 10 bases aligning to TRBD1. The CDR3 length is 15 residues. V was clipped by 5 bases and J by 2 bases; unmatched bases: 5. Germline V gene sequence: CDR1 SGHVS, CDR2 FNYEAQ. Here the CDR3 DNA reads TGTGCCAGCAGCCCGGGACAGGGGCGCAACTATGGCTACACCTTC. Protein sequence: CASSPGQGRNYGYTF.

The rearrangement links TRBV11-1 to TRBJ1-6; unclear D gene. The CDR3 spans 15 residues. Germline lookup yields CDR1 SGHAT and CDR2 FQDESV (reference sequence). Trimming cost V 5 bases and J 8 bases, with 16 bases left between them. The CDR3 DNA reads TGTGCCAGCAGCGTCAGCCGTAGGGTCGATTCACCCCTCCACTTT. It yields the protein CASSVSRRVDSPLHF.

The chain employs TRBV11-2 and TRBJ2-3, with a weak D call TRBD2 (5 bases). The CDR3 covers 14 residues. Trimming removed 0 bases from V and 7 bases from J, with 11 bases in between. Germline V gene sequence: CDR1 SGHAT, CDR2 FQNNGV. CDR3 sequence (DNA): TGTGCCAGCAGCTTAGAACCGGACGGGAATACGCAGTATTTT. It translates to CASSLEPDGNTQYF.

V is TRBV6-2 or TRBV6-3 and J is TRBJ1-1, with D possibly TRBD1 on 5 matching bases. The CDR3 runs 14 residues. Trimming took 2 bases from V and 5 from J, leaving 12 bases between them. Germline-derived CDR1 and CDR2 are MNHEY and SVGEGT. CDR3 region: CASSYAGPGTEAFF. In DNA form, the CDR3 reads TGTGCCAGCAGTTACGCGGGGCCCGGAACTGAAGCTTTCTTT.

V and J are TRBV5-4 and TRBJ1-1; a possible D gene is TRBD1 (5 bases). The CDR3 has 13 residues. The germline gives CDR1 SGHNT, CDR2 YYREEE (reference sequence). V dropped 4 bases and J dropped 1 base, with 8 bases sitting between them. The CDR3 protein is CASSDGQNTEAFF. CDR3 nucleotide sequence: TGTGCCAGCAGCGATGGACAGAACACTGAAGCTTTCTTT.

The CDR3: CASSLNRGVGSEQYF. In DNA, the CDR3 is TGTGCCAGCAGTTTAAACAGGGGGGTTGGATCGGAGCAGTACTTC. The chain recombines TRBV2 with TRBJ2-7, with 8 bases matching TRBD1. With 5 bases clipped from V and 7 bases from J, the junction kept 13 bases outside the gene matches. The CDR3 has 15 residues. The germline gives CDR1 SNHLY, CDR2 FYNNEI.

The chain uses TRBV6-2 or TRBV6-3 and TRBJ1-2, with D maybe TRBD1 (6 bases). Trimming removed 1 base from V and 2 bases from J, with 8 bases in between. Germline values: CDR1 MNHEY, CDR2 SVGEGT. This CDR3 region has 14 residues. Written as DNA, the CDR3 is TGTGCCAGCAGTTACTTTACAGGGAACTATGGCTACACCTTC. Protein: CASSYFTGNYGYTF.

This chain joins TRBV10-1 and TRBJ2-1, with D perhaps matching TRBD1 (7 bases). This CDR3 has 15 residues. Trimming removed 6 bases at V and 6 bases at J, with 18 bases between. Per the germline V gene, CDR1 is WNHNN and CDR2 is SYGVQD (reference sequence). This CDR3 is CASRKTGRFVNEQFF. The CDR3 DNA follows: TGCGCCAGCAGGAAGACAGGGAGGTTCGTCAATGAGCAGTTCTTC.

This chain links TRBV3-1 (or the pseudogene TRBV3-2) with TRBJ2-2, with D possibly matching TRBD2 (6 bases). The germline gives CDR1 LGHDT, CDR2 YNNKEL (reference sequence). The CDR3 extends over 16 amino acids. The V end was cut by 2 bases, the J end by 2 bases, with 12 bases between. For the CDR3, the DNA is TGTGCCAGCAGCCAAATTCGCGGGACCAACACCGGGGAGCTGTTTTTT. This encodes CASSQIRGTNTGELFF.

In this sample, this clone turned up once. This chain joins TRBV2 and TRBJ1-5; perhaps TRBD1 as D (6 bases). V lost 4 bases and J 4 bases, leaving 11 bases between the germline ends. Germline V lookup: CDR1 SNHLY, CDR2 FYNNEI. The CDR3 loop spans 14 amino acids. The DNA of the CDR3 is TGTGCCAGCAGTGTCAGGGGTGGGAATCAGCCCCAGCATTTT. Translated, it gives CASSVRGGNQPQHF.

The chain carries TRBV4-3 and TRBJ2-3; 7 bases are a match to TRBD2. This CDR3 is built from 16 residues. Germline assignment: CDR1 LGHNA and CDR2 YSLEER. V gave up 0 bases and J gave up 6 bases; unmatched junction bases: 9. CDR3 DNA sequence: TGCGCCAGCAGCCAAGATGGGGCCGGGGGGAGGGATACGCAGTATTTT. This gives the protein CASSQDGAGGRDTQYF.

This clone was observed a single time. J is TRBJ2-4 and V is TRBV15; 9 positions match TRBD2. Germline V lookup: CDR1 LNHNV, CDR2 YYDKDF (reference sequence). CDR3 size: 15 residues. With V trimmed by 5 bases and J by 6 bases, 8 bases remained unmatched. The CDR3 DNA reads TGTGCCACCAGCGCCCTAGCGGGAATGGGAAACATTCAGTACTTC. Translated: CATSALAGMGNIQYF. Supplemented by reference TRBV15 and TRBJ2-4, the full variable domain reads DAMVIQNPRYQVTQFGKPVTLSCSQTLNHNVMYWYQQKSSQAPKLLFHYYDKDFNNEADTPDNFQSRRPNTSFCFLDIRSPGLGDTAMYLCATSALAGMGNIQYFGAGTRLSVL.

This sequence joins TRBV30 and TRBJ1-6; 9 bases are a match to TRBD1. The length of the CDR3 is 16 residues. The junction had 6 bases not matched to a gene; V was cut back by 0 bases and J by 6 bases. CDR1 GTSNPN and CDR2 SVGIG come from the germline V gene (reference sequence). CDR3 in amino acids: CAWSVGQGYPNSPLHF. DNA for the CDR3: TGTGCCTGGAGTGTAGGACAGGGGTACCCTAATTCACCCCTCCACTTT.

The chain employs TRBV7-2 and TRBJ1-2, with a possible D match to TRBD1 (6 bases). V lost 3 bases and J 6 bases, leaving 17 bases between the germline ends. The CDR3 totals 15 residues. Germline V gene sequence: CDR1 SGHTA, CDR2 FQGNSA. This CDR3 is CASSFPDRRSHGYTF. In DNA, the CDR3 is TGTGCCAGCAGCTTCCCAGACAGGCGATCACATGGCTACACCTTC. Combining the CDR3 with reference TRBV7-2 and TRBJ1-2 gives the whole variable domain GAGVSQSPSNKVTEKGKDVELRCDPISGHTALYWYRQSLGQGLEFLIYFQGNSAPDKSGLPSDRFSAERTGGSVSTLTIQRTQQEDSAVYLCASSFPDRRSHGYTFGSGTRLTVV.

The V gene is TRBV19, the J gene TRBJ1-1, with D possibly matching TRBD1 (6 bases). CDR3 length: 14 residues. CDR1 and CDR2 from the germline V gene are LNHDA and SQIVND (reference sequence). V dropped 6 bases and J dropped 1 base, with 12 bases sitting between them. For the CDR3, the DNA is TGTGCCAGTAGGGCCCGGACAGAGAACACTGAAGCTTTCTTT. This encodes CASRARTENTEAFF.

CDR3 in amino acids: CASSTVLTGANVLTF. CDR3 DNA: TGTGCCAGTAGTACGGTGTTAACTGGGGCCAACGTCCTGACTTTC. The V and J genes are TRBV19 and TRBJ2-6; D gene ambiguous. The ends were cut back, 4 bases at V and 2 bases at J, with 9 bases in the middle. The CDR3 is made up of 15 amino acids. From germline, CDR1 is LNHDA and CDR2 SQIVND (reference sequence).

This chain uses TRBV11-2 with TRBJ1-5; D gene unclear. The CDR3 totals 13 residues. V was shortened by 5 bases and J by 5 bases, with 10 bases between the two germline ends. CDR1 and CDR2 from the germline V gene are SGHAT and FQNNGV. CDR3 in amino acids: CASSLRTDQPQHF. The CDR3 DNA is TGTGCCAGCAGCCTACGGACGGATCAGCCCCAGCATTTT.

The chain recombines TRBV7-8 with TRBJ2-1, with TRBD2 as a possible D gene (6 bases). With 5 bases removed from V and 0 bases from J, the gap between germline ends came to 17 bases. This CDR3 contains 17 residues. The germline V gene encodes CDR1 SGHVS and CDR2 FQNEAQ. CDR3 region: CASSPRRVLSSYNEQFF. DNA for the CDR3: TGTGCCAGCAGCCCCCGGAGGGTTTTGAGCTCCTACAATGAGCAGTTCTTC.

This sequence joins TRBV18 and TRBJ1-1; TRBD1 aligns across 8 bases. The germline V gene has CDR1 KGHSH and CDR2 LQKENI. The CDR3 has 13 residues. V trimming: 2 bases; J trimming: 10 bases; junction bases outside the gene matches: 6. This chain's CDR3 is CASSPSSDRGAFF. As DNA, the CDR3 is TGTGCCAGCTCACCATCTTCCGACAGGGGAGCTTTCTTT.

The chain couples TRBV5-1 to TRBJ1-4, with a tentative D call TRBD1 (5 bases). The CDR3 has 14 amino acids. Germline V gene lookup returns CDR1 SGHRS and CDR2 YFSETQ. V was trimmed by 7 bases and J by 2 bases, leaving 12 bases between them. DNA for the CDR3: TGCGCCAGCCACGGAGGGGTCACTAATGAAAAACTGTTTTTT. Residues: CASHGGVTNEKLFF.

The V and J genes are TRBV27 and TRBJ2-5; 12 positions agree with TRBD2. V was pared by 6 bases and J by 1 base, with 6 bases of the junction left unmatched. Germline CDR1 is MNHEY and CDR2 is SMNVEV (reference sequence). The length of the CDR3 is 16 residues. CDR3 in amino acids: CASRTGLAGSQETQYF. In DNA, the CDR3 is TGTGCCAGCAGAACCGGACTAGCGGGGAGCCAAGAGACCCAGTACTTC.

The CDR3: CASSPPGYEQYF. CDR3 coding DNA: TGTGCCAGCAGTCCGCCCGGCTACGAGCAGTACTTC. The chain couples TRBV6-6 to TRBJ2-7; no clear D gene. The CDR3 sequence is 12 residues long. The germline V gene encodes CDR1 MNHNY and CDR2 SVGAGI (reference sequence). Between the trimmed V and J ends, which lost 5 bases and 3 bases, there was a span of 8 bases.